A single T cell receptor (beta chain) is shown here with its context. The target antigen is unknown. CDR3 size: 15 residues. This sample was included in a study of cytomegalovirus exposure and HLA in healthy donors. On the study more broadly: The 120 validation repertoires used the same platform as the approximately 670 first-cohort repertoires (as reported by a later analysis). Study-wide results and caveats: The authors listed over 150 TCR beta chains as cytomegalovirus-associated. Specificity of a few CMV-associated chains for CMV antigens was verified in vitro.

The donors were members of the validation cohort, which comprised 120 subjects and was separate from the first cohort of 666 subjects. The table came from immunoSEQ multiplex PCR; TCRdb's copy has only in-frame clones and leaves some out. This sample has more than 85,000 clones, with approximately 89% found just once. Sequenced sample: PBMCs. The chain recombines TRBV12-2 with TRBJ1-3; no check of the table's D call, TRBD1, against the DNA was made. TRBV12-2 counts as a pseudogene. The sequence derives from a woman aged 18-29 years in good health and CMV-seronegative. CDR3 DNA sequence: TGTGCAAGTCGCCGCGACAGGACAATTGGAAACACCATATATTTT. Residues: CASRRDRTIGNTIYF.